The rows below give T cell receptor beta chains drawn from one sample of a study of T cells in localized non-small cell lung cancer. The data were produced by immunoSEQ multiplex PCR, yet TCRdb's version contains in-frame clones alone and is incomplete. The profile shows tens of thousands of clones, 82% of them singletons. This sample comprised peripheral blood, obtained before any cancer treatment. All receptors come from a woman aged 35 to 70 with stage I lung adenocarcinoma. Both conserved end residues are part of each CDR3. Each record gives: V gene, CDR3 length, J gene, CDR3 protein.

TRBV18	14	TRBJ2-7	CASSPGGGLNEQYF
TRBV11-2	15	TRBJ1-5	CASSQGTVLNQPQHF
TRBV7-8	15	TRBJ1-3	CASSLDPDVRNTIYF
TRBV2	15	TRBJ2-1	CASGRDSFSYNEQFF
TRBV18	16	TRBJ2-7	CASSPISTGTGDEQYF
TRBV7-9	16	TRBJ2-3	CASSSTGTGDTDTQYF
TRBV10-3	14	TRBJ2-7	CAISESMGSYEQYF
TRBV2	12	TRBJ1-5	CASNRGNQPQHF
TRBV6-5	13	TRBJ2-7	CASSWNRDYEQYF
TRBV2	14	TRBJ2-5	CASSRGPSGQTQYF
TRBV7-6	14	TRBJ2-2	CASSPLGNTGELFF
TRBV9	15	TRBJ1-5	CASSVSFGSNQPQHF
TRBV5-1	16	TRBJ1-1	CASSPGGGAKGTEAFF
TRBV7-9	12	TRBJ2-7	CASGAGGEEQYF
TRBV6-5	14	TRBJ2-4	CASSYSRGQDIQYF
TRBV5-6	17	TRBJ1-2	CASSLKSFSGANYGYTF
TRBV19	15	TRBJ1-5	CASSIVGEGRPPQHF
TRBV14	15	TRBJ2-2	CASSQAGAWTGELFF
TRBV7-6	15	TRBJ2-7	CASSSLAGSSYEQYF
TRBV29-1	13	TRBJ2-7	CSVLDRSSYEQYF
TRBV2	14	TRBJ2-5	CASSEGRAIETQYF
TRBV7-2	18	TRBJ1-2	CASSLWGPDRVAWDGYTF
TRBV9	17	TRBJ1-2	CASSVAPPGGEGYGYTF
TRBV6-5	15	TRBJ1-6	CASSYQWGADSPLHF
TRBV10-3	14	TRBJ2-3	CAISDRALEDTQYF